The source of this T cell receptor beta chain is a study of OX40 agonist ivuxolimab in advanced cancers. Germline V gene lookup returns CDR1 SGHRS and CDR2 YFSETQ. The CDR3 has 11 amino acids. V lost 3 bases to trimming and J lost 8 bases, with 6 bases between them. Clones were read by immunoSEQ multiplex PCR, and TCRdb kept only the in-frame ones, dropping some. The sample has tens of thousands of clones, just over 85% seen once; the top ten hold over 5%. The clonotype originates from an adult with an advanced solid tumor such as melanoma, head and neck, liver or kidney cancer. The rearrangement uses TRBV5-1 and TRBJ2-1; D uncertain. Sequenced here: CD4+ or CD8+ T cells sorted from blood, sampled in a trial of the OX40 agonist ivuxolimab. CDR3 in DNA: TGCGCCAGCAGCTGGAATGATGAGCAGTTCTTC. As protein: CASSWNDEQFF.